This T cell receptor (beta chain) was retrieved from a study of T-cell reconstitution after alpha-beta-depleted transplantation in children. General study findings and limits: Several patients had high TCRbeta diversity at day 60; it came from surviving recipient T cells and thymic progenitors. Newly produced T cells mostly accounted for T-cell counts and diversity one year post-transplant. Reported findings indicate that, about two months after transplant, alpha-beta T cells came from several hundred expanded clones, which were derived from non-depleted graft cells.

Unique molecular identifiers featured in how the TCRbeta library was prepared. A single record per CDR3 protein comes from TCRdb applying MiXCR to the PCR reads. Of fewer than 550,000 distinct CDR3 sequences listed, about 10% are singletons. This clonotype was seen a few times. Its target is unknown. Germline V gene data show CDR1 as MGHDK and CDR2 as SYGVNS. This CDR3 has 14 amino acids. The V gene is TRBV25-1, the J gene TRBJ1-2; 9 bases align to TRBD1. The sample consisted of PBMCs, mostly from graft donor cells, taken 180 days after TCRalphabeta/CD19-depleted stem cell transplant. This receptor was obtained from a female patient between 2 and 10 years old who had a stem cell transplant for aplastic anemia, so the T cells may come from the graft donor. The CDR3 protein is CDRDREVLSYGYTF. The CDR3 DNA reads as TGTGACCGGGACAGGGAGGTTCTTAGCTATGGCTACACCTTC.